The 11 T cell receptor beta chains given below trace back to one sample, sequenced in a study of T cells in Graves' hyperthyroidism and ophthalmopathy. Amplified regions were TCR beta CDR3 sequences from RNA transcripts. With the HTBI primer set, the TCR CDR3 went through a first round of RT-PCR. TCRdb recomputed calls from the multiplex PCR reads with MiXCR, one row per CDR3 protein. The sample contains around 450,000 distinct CDR3 sequences, 15% to 18% of which appear only once. Sequences were obtained from blood. These receptors all stem from a woman under 30 with Graves' hyperthyroidism.

Here the CDR3 DNA reads TGTGCCAGCAGCGACCAGGGACAGTTAAGTGAAAAACTGTTTTTT. Encoded protein: CASSDQGQLSEKLFF. The V and J genes are TRBV25-1 and TRBJ1-4, with TRBD1 identical over 7 bases. CDR1 and CDR2 from the germline V gene are MGHDK and SYGVNS. This CDR3 is built from 15 residues. The junction had 11 bases not matched to a gene; V was cut back by 6 bases and J by 7 bases.

This clonotype was counted many times. The gene calls are TRBV6-1 and TRBJ2-5; D perhaps matches TRBD1 (6 bases). CDR3 size: 14 residues. The V end was cut by 7 bases, the J end by 5 bases, with 17 bases between. CDR1 and CDR2 (germline): MNHNS, SASEGT. In DNA, the CDR3 is TGTGCCAGCATACCTACTGAGAGGGGGGAGACCCAGTACTTC. Translating gives CASIPTERGETQYF.

This clonotype was recorded many times. This chain joins TRBV3-1 and TRBJ2-7; TRBD1 aligns across 10 bases. Germline assignment: CDR1 LGHDT and CDR2 YNNKEL (reference sequence). This CDR3 spans 16 amino acids. Trimming removed 3 bases from V and 7 bases from J; junction bases left unmatched: 12. The CDR3 DNA reads TGTGCCAGCAGCCAGGGGGGACAGGGGCCGCGGGGGGAGCAGTACTTC. As protein: CASSQGGQGPRGEQYF.

This clonotype has ten or more counts. Written as DNA, the CDR3 is TGTGCCACAGGACTAGCGGGGGAACTCGAGCAGTTCTTC. Translated: CATGLAGELEQFF. The chain employs TRBV2 and TRBJ2-1, with 13 bases fitting TRBD2. With V trimmed by 10 bases and J by 10 bases, 7 bases remained unmatched. Per the germline V gene, CDR1 is SNHLY and CDR2 is FYNNEI. This CDR3 contains 13 residues.

At least ten counts were recorded for this clonotype. The J gene is TRBJ2-1, the V gene TRBV7-3; no reliable D call. CDR1 and CDR2 from the germline V gene are SGHTA and FQGTGA. This CDR3 is 13 amino acids long. V was pared by 1 base and J by 5 bases, with 6 bases between. The CDR3 region is CASSLSPNNEQFF. In DNA, the CDR3 is TGTGCCAGCAGCTTAAGCCCGAACAATGAGCAGTTCTTC. Full variable domain (rest looked up from reference TRBV7-3 and TRBJ2-1): GAGVSQTPSNKVTEKGKYVELRCDPISGHTALYWYRQSLGQGPEFLIYFQGTGAADDSGLPNDRFFAVRPEGSVSTLKIQRTERGDSAVYLCASSLSPNNEQFFGPGTRLTVL.

This clonotype was recorded only once. This sequence may be a read error, since a much larger clone differs from it by one base. The chain uses TRBV12-3 or TRBV12-4 and TRBJ2-5; D might be TRBD2 (6 bases). The CDR3 has 15 amino acids. The CDR3 coding sequence is TGTGCCAGCAGTTATGGGCGGGGCGCGCAAGAGACCCAGTGCTTC. Its protein product is CASSYGRGAQETQCF.

This chain joins TRBV5-1 and TRBJ2-7; 9 bases are a match to TRBD2. V gave up 2 bases and J gave up 7 bases; unmatched junction bases: 16. The CDR3 extends over 17 amino acids. Looked up from germline, CDR1 is SGHRS and CDR2 is YFSETQ. CDR3: CASSFWRGGLEDDEQYF. The CDR3 DNA reads as TGCGCCAGCAGCTTCTGGCGGGGGGGCTTGGAAGACGATGAGCAGTACTTC.

This clonotype has ten or more counts. V usage is TRBV11-1 and J usage is TRBJ2-1; 12 bases line up with TRBD2. V trimming: 4 bases; J trimming: 7 bases; junction bases outside the gene matches: 2. The CDR3 loop spans 14 amino acids. Germline V lookup: CDR1 SGHAT, CDR2 FQDESV (reference sequence). CDR3 region: CASSSGLAGNEQFF. The CDR3 DNA follows: TGTGCCAGCAGCTCGGGACTAGCGGGTAATGAGCAGTTCTTC. Supplemented by reference TRBV11-1 and TRBJ2-1, the full variable domain reads EAEVAQSPRYKITEKSQAVAFWCDPISGHATLYWYRQILGQGPELLVQFQDESVVDDSQLPKDRFSAERLKGVDSTLKIQPAELGDSAMYLCASSSGLAGNEQFFGPGTRLTVL.

This clonotype was recorded many times. The gene calls are TRBV12-3 or TRBV12-4 and TRBJ2-1, with D possibly being TRBD1 or TRBD2 (5 bases each). The V gene lost 8 bases and the J gene lost 2 bases, with 22 bases spanning the gap. CDR3 length: 17 residues. The chain's CDR3 is CASQPGQGMVPYNEQFF. Written as DNA, the CDR3 is TGTGCCAGCCAACCGGGGCAGGGCATGGTACCCTACAATGAGCAGTTCTTC.

With respect to this clonotype: One base away lies a much larger clone, so this may be a sequencing read error. The chain is built from TRBV5-1 and TRBJ2-3; D unresolved. V was cut by 2 bases and J by 4 bases, with 14 bases left in between. Germline V gene data show CDR1 as SGHRS and CDR2 as YFSETQ. CDR3 size: 15 residues. CDR3 region: CASSLTVGAADTQYF. The CDR3 DNA sequence: TGCGCCAGCAGCTTAACAGTGGGCGCCGCAGATACGCAGTATTTT. Supplemented by reference TRBV5-1 and TRBJ2-3, the full variable domain reads KAGVTQTPRYLIKTRGQQVTLSCSPISGHRSVSWYQQTPGQGLQFLFEYFSETQRNKGNFPGRFSGRQFSNSRSEMNVSTLELGDSALYLCASSLTVGAADTQYFGPGTRLTVL.

Concerning this clonotype itself: Possible read error: a much larger clone is one base away. The CDR3 is CASSLDPGQETQYF. The CDR3 nucleotides are TGTGCCAGCAGCTTAGATCCCGGCCAAGAGACCCAGTACTTC. The chain recombines TRBV11-2 with TRBJ2-5; no reliable D call. This CDR3 is 14 amino acids long. With 0 bases removed from V and 1 base from J, the gap between germline ends came to 6 bases. Germline CDR1 is SGHAT and CDR2 is FQNNGV.